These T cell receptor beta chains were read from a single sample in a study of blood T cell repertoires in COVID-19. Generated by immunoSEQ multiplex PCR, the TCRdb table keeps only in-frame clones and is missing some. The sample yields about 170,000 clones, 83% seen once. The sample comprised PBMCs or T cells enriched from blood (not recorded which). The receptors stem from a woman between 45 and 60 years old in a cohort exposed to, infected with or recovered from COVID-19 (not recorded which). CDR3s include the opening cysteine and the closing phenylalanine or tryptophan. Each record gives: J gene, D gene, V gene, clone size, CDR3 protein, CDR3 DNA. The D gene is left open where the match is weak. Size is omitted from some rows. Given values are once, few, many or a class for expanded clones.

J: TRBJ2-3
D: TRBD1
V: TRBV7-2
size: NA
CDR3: CASSATDRGRVTDTQYF
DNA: TGTGCCAGCAGCGCCACCGACAGGGGGCGGGTAACAGATACGCAGTATTTT

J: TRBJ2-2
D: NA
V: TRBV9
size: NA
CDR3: CASSVSENTGELFF
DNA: TGTGCCAGCAGCGTATCAGAGAACACCGGGGAGCTGTTTTTT

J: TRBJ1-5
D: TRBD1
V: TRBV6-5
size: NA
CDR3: CASSSGGQVGQPQHF
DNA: TGTGCCAGCAGTTCAGGGGGCCAGGTGGGTCAGCCCCAGCATTTT

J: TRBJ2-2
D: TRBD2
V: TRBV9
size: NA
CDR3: CASSVTAGVTGELFF
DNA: TGTGCCAGCAGCGTAACAGCGGGAGTTACCGGGGAGCTGTTTTTT

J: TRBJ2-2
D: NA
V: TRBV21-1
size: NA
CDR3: CASSPRLDRENTGELFF
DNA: TGTGCCAGCAGCCCGCGACTGGACAGGGAGAACACCGGGGAGCTGTTTTTT

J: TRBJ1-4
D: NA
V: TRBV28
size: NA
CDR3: CASSLLRVNLATNEKLFF
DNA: TGTGCCAGCAGTTTACTCAGGGTAAATCTTGCAACTAATGAAAAACTGTTTTTT

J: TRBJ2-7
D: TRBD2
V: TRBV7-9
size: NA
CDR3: CASSPSGPSGLTYEQYF
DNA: TGTGCCAGCAGCCCCTCCGGCCCTAGCGGCCTAACCTACGAGCAGTACTTC

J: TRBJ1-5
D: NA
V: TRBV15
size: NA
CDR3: CATSRDGTDQPQHF
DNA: TGTGCCACCAGCAGAGATGGGACTGATCAGCCCCAGCATTTT

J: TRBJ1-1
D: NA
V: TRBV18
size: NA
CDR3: CASSPNEQNTEAFF
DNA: TGTGCCAGCTCACCAAATGAGCAGAACACTGAAGCTTTCTTT

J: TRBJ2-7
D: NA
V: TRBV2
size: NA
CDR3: CASREEPTSYEQYF
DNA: TGTGCCAGCAGGGAAGAACCGACAAGCTACGAGCAGTACTTC

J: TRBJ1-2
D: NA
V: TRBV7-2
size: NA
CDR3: CASSLGTVDYGYTF
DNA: TGTGCCAGCAGCTTAGGCACGGTGGACTATGGCTACACCTTC

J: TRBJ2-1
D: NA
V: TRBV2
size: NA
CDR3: CATLADTLGFF
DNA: TGTGCCACCCTGGCGGACACCCTGGGGTTCTTC

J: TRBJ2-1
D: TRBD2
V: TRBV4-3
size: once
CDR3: CASSQDIAGGSFDEQFF
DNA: TGCGCCAGCAGCCAAGATATAGCGGGGGGTTCCTTCGATGAGCAGTTCTTC

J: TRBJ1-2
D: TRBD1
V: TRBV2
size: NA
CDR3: CASRRDSSNYGYTF
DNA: TGTGCCAGCAGAAGGGACAGCTCGAACTATGGCTACACCTTC

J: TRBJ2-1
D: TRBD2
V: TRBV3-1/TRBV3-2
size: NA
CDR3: CASSQEASGSTEQFF
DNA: TGTGCCAGCAGCCAAGAGGCTAGCGGGAGTACTGAGCAGTTCTTC

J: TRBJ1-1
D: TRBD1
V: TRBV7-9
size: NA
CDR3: CASSPGQEGVTEAFF
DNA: TGTGCCAGCAGCCCTGGACAGGAGGGGGTCACTGAAGCTTTCTTT

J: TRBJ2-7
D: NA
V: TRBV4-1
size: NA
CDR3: CASSQATRDTYSYEQYF
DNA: TGCGCCAGCAGCCAAGCTACCCGGGACACGTATTCCTACGAGCAGTACTTC

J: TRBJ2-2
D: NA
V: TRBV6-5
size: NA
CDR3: CASSYVAGELFF
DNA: TGTGCCAGCAGTTACGTCGCCGGGGAGCTGTTTTTT

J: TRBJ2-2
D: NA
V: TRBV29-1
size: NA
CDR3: CSARRGNTGELFF
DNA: TGCAGCGCCCGACGGGGGAACACCGGGGAGCTGTTTTTT

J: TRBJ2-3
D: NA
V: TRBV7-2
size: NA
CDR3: CASSLIGTGLTDTQYF
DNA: TGTGCCAGCAGCTTAATTGGCACAGGCCTCACAGATACGCAGTATTTT

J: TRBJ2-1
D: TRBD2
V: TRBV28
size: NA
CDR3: CASSFWREGGNEQFF
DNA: TGTGCCAGCAGTTTTTGGCGGGAGGGTGGGAATGAGCAGTTCTTC

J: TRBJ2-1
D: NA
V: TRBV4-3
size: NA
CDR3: CASSQEGGSVAPVSYNEQFF
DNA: TGCGCCAGCAGCCAAGAGGGGGGTAGCGTTGCGCCGGTATCCTACAATGAGCAGTTCTTC